Each of the 18 T cell receptor beta chains below was sequenced from the same sample in a study of T cells after yellow fever vaccination. MiXCR, run by TCRdb on the 5' RACE reads, gives a single entry per CDR3 protein. The sample contains 120,000 or so distinct CDR3 sequences, around 15% of which appear only once. Sequenced here: CD8+ T cells sorted from PBMCs, sampled 5 days after the yellow fever booster vaccination. Receptor source: a man younger than 35 who received the YFV17D yellow fever vaccine.

The chain links TRBV7-2 to TRBJ1-2; D call uncertain. The CDR3 extends over 17 amino acids. The V gene's germline CDR1 is SGHTA and CDR2 FQGNSA. The V end was cut by 5 bases, the J end by 0 bases, with 19 bases between. The CDR3 nucleotides are TGTGCCAGCAGCCCTCGTGAGCCCTCGAGCCCTAACTATGGCTACACCTTC. Amino acid sequence: CASSPREPSSPNYGYTF. Full variable domain (rest looked up from reference TRBV7-2 and TRBJ1-2): GAGVSQSPSNKVTEKGKDVELRCDPISGHTALYWYRQSLGQGLEFLIYFQGNSAPDKSGLPSDRFSAERTGGSVSTLTIQRTQQEDSAVYLCASSPREPSSPNYGYTFGSGTRLTVV.

This clonotype was seen at least ten times. The J gene is TRBJ2-1, the V gene TRBV4-3; 9 bases map to TRBD2. Unmatched junction bases numbered 12, after V lost 4 bases and J lost 8 bases. The CDR3 covers 16 residues. The germline CDR1 and CDR2 sequences are LGHNA and YSLEER. In DNA form, the CDR3 reads TGCGCCAGCAGCCCCGACTCGCGGGGGGGATATTATGAGCAGTTCTTC. Encoded protein: CASSPDSRGGYYEQFF.

This clonotype was seen a few times. The CDR3 bases are TGCGCCAGCAGCTCGACTAGCGGGGGCCAGCTGTCCGAAGGAGAGACCCAGTACTTC. Amino acids: CASSSTSGGQLSEGETQYF. The chain joins TRBV5-1 to TRBJ2-5; 12 bases are a match to TRBD2. Germline values: CDR1 SGHRS, CDR2 YFSETQ. Trimming at V came to 3 bases and at J to 4 bases, leaving 16 bases not matched to a gene. The CDR3 loop spans 19 amino acids. Filled out from reference TRBV5-1 and TRBJ2-5, the complete variable domain reads KAGVTQTPRYLIKTRGQQVTLSCSPISGHRSVSWYQQTPGQGLQFLFEYFSETQRNKGNFPGRFSGRQFSNSRSEMNVSTLELGDSALYLCASSSTSGGQLSEGETQYFGPGTRLLVL.

This clonotype appeared many times. The chain carries TRBV6-5 and TRBJ2-5; D may be TRBD2 (7 bases). V was clipped by 0 bases and J by 10 bases, with 18 bases between them. The CDR3 is 15 amino acids. Germline lookup yields CDR1 MNHEY and CDR2 SVGAGI. CDR3 residues: CASSYSIGGREGQYF. The CDR3 nucleotides are TGTGCCAGCAGTTACTCAATCGGGGGCAGGGAGGGCCAGTACTTC.

This clonotype was picked up a small number of times. V is TRBV4-1 and J is TRBJ2-7; D is possibly TRBD1 (6 bases). Trimming cost V 0 bases and J 0 bases, with 6 bases left between them. CDR1 is MGHRA, CDR2 YSYEKL, per germline. This CDR3 is built from 14 residues. This chain's CDR3 is CASSQEDSSYEQYF. The DNA of the CDR3 is TGCGCCAGCAGCCAAGAGGACAGCTCCTACGAGCAGTACTTC.

In this sample, this clonotype turned up a few times. The rearrangement joins TRBV4-3 to TRBJ2-7; possible D gene TRBD2, 7 bases. V dropped 5 bases and J dropped 3 bases, with 17 bases sitting between them. Looked up from germline, CDR1 is LGHNA and CDR2 is YSLEER. The CDR3 runs to 15 residues. As DNA, the CDR3 is TGCGCCAGCAGCTATGACAGGACTAGATTCTACGAGCAGTACTTC. Its protein product is CASSYDRTRFYEQYF.

This clonotype was recorded a few times. CDR3 sequence reads: CASSRGSHNEQFF. Here the CDR3 DNA reads TGTGCCAGCAGCCGAGGATCCCACAATGAGCAGTTCTTC. The chain employs TRBV7-8 and TRBJ2-1, with D unresolved. The CDR3 is 13 amino acids. Per the germline V gene, CDR1 is SGHVS and CDR2 is FQNEAQ. Trimming left V 5 bases short and J 5 bases short, with 10 bases between.

In its sample, this clonotype was seen once. J is TRBJ1-5 and V is TRBV6-6; D uncertain. This CDR3 comprises 14 residues. The germline CDR1 and CDR2 sequences are MNHNY and SVGAGI (reference sequence). V was pared by 0 bases and J by 1 base, with 4 bases between. The CDR3 region has the DNA TGTGCCAGCAGTTACTCGAGGAGCAATCAGCCCCAGCATTTT. Translating it yields CASSYSRSNQPQHF.

This clonotype has only a few counts. V is TRBV4-1 and J is TRBJ2-2; D assignment may be TRBD1 or TRBD2 (7 bases each). CDR1 MGHRA and CDR2 YSYEKL come from the germline V gene. The ends were cut back, 1 base at V and 6 bases at J, with 12 bases in the middle. This CDR3 is built from 15 residues. The CDR3 reads CASSQGQGGAGELFF. In DNA, the CDR3 is TGCGCCAGCAGCCAAGGACAGGGAGGGGCCGGGGAGCTGTTTTTT.

In this sample, this clonotype turned up many times. This rearrangement joins TRBV29-1 to TRBJ2-7, with D tentatively TRBD2 (5 bases). V was shortened by 7 bases and J by 1 base, with 14 bases between the two germline ends. The length of the CDR3 is 13 residues. The V gene's germline CDR1 is SQVTM and CDR2 ANQGSEA. CDR3 sequence reads: CSAAPGYSYEQYF. The CDR3 nucleotides read TGCAGCGCAGCCCCGGGATATTCCTACGAGCAGTACTTC.

This clonotype was seen at least ten times. The rearrangement uses TRBV5-1 and TRBJ1-5; D unclear. With 2 bases removed from V and 6 bases from J, the gap between germline ends came to 12 bases. Germline lookup yields CDR1 SGHRS and CDR2 YFSETQ. The CDR3 is made up of 14 amino acids. The CDR3, as DNA: TGCGCCAGCAGCTTAAGCCCGGACGGTCAGCCCCAGCATTTT. Translating gives CASSLSPDGQPQHF.

To note about this clonotype: A much larger clone differs by one base, so this may be a read error. This chain connects TRBV30 to TRBJ2-1; the D gene could be TRBD1 or TRBD2 (6 bases each). The germline CDR1 and CDR2 sequences are GTSNPN and SVGIG (reference sequence). The CDR3 is 15 amino acids. Here the CDR3 DNA reads TGTGCCTGGAGTGTACCCGAGGGGGAGGTGAATGACCAGTTCTTC. Encoded protein: CAWSVPEGEVNDQFF.

The chain is built from TRBV20-1 and TRBJ2-7; D unclear. Trimming left V 6 bases short and J 0 bases short, with 6 bases between. CDR1 is DFQATT, CDR2 SNEGSKA, per germline (reference sequence). The CDR3 loop spans 11 amino acids. The CDR3 sequence: CSAPTSYEQYF. The CDR3 region has the DNA TGCAGTGCGCCTACCTCCTACGAGCAGTACTTC.

In this sample, this clonotype turned up a few times. This chain joins TRBV12-3 or TRBV12-4 and TRBJ1-3; D is unclear. The CDR3 runs to 17 residues. Trimming removed 5 bases at V and 0 bases at J, with 17 bases between. CDR3 nucleotide sequence: TGTGCCAGCAGTCCACCGCCCACCTACAGCTCTGGAAACACCATATATTTT. Amino acid sequence: CASSPPPTYSSGNTIYF.

This clonotype was detected a few times. The chain joins TRBV27 to TRBJ2-1; D remains ambiguous. Germline V gives CDR1 MNHEY, CDR2 SMNVEV (reference sequence). This CDR3 has 12 amino acids. V lost 3 bases and J lost 5, with 5 bases in between. The CDR3 protein is CASSFPDNEQFF. The CDR3 DNA reads as TGTGCCAGCAGTTTCCCAGACAATGAGCAGTTCTTC.

The V gene is TRBV7-6, the J gene TRBJ1-3, with 7 positions matching TRBD1. Trimming cost V 6 bases and J 4 bases; bases outside gene matches: 9. The CDR3 runs 15 residues. Looked up from germline, CDR1 is SGHVS and CDR2 is FNYEAQ. Here the CDR3 reads CASREGGAEGNTIYF. In DNA form, the CDR3 reads TGTGCCAGCAGAGAAGGGGGCGCGGAAGGAAACACCATATATTTT. Full variable domain (rest looked up from reference TRBV7-6 and TRBJ1-3): GAGVSQSPRYKVTKRGQDVALRCDPISGHVSLYWYRQALGQGPEFLTYFNYEAQQDKSGLPNDRFSAERPEGSISTLTIQRTEQRDSAMYRCASREGGAEGNTIYFGEGSWLTVV.

V and J are TRBV5-6 and TRBJ1-2; D uncertain. In germline, CDR1 is SGHDT, CDR2 YYEEEE. V was clipped by 0 bases and J by 5 bases, with 8 bases between them. This CDR3 region has 13 residues. CDR3 in amino acids: CASSLGLSYGYTF. For the CDR3, the DNA is TGTGCCAGCAGCTTGGGTCTCTCTTATGGCTACACCTTC.

This clonotype has more than one count but fewer than ten. The chain joins TRBV29-1 to TRBJ1-4; perhaps TRBD1 as D (6 bases). Per the germline V gene, CDR1 is SQVTM and CDR2 is ANQGSEA. This CDR3 is built from 16 residues. The V gene lost 8 bases and the J gene lost 0 bases, with 19 bases spanning the gap. The CDR3 sequence: CSPSSLTGPTNEKLFF. The CDR3 DNA reads TGCAGCCCCTCGTCCCTTACAGGGCCAACTAATGAAAAACTGTTTTTT.